The rows below give T cell receptor beta chains drawn from one sample of a study of identical twins. TCRdb fed the 5' RACE reads into MiXCR, producing one record per CDR3 protein. This sample has roughly 230,000 distinct CDR3 sequences; around 8% occur once, and the top ten carry 3%. The same data also contributed to another study, on yellow fever vaccine responses in identical twins.

Sequencing was done on a sample of CD8+ T cells sorted from blood. These receptors came from a woman between 18 and 29 years old in good health. Both conserved end residues are part of each CDR3. The D gene is left open where the match is weak. The listing skips clone size in some rows; elsewhere it reads once, few, many or a size class.

v_gene: TRBV27
d_gene: -
j_gene: TRBJ1-5
abundance: few
CDR3nt: TGTGCCAGCAGGGGGGGCAATCAGCCCCAGCATTTT
CDR3aa: CASRGGNQPQHF

v_gene: TRBV28
d_gene: -
j_gene: TRBJ2-4
abundance: -
CDR3nt: TGTGCCAGCAGTTTACTTCCCCCGAGGACCATTCAGTACTTC
CDR3aa: CASSLLPPRTIQYF

v_gene: TRBV27
d_gene: -
j_gene: TRBJ1-2
abundance: -
CDR3nt: TGTGCCAGCAGTTTATCGAGAGGGAATGGCTACACCTTC
CDR3aa: CASSLSRGNGYTF

v_gene: TRBV12-3/TRBV12-4
d_gene: -
j_gene: TRBJ2-7
abundance: -
CDR3nt: TGTGCCAGCACCGTGGGGGGCTACGAGCAGTACTTC
CDR3aa: CASTVGGYEQYF

v_gene: TRBV29-1
d_gene: TRBD1
j_gene: TRBJ2-7
abundance: few
CDR3nt: TGCAGCGGACAGGGTCCATCTCTAGAGGAGCAGTACTTC
CDR3aa: CSGQGPSLEEQYF

v_gene: TRBV29-1
d_gene: -
j_gene: TRBJ2-5
abundance: many
CDR3nt: TGCAGCGTTGAACCCCCCTCGGAGGAGACCCAGTACTTC
CDR3aa: CSVEPPSEETQYF

v_gene: TRBV3-1
d_gene: -
j_gene: TRBJ2-7
abundance: -
CDR3nt: TGTGCCAGCAGTCCCGACAGGAGGCTCGACGAGCAGTACTTC
CDR3aa: CASSPDRRLDEQYF

v_gene: TRBV7-8
d_gene: TRBD2
j_gene: TRBJ2-1
abundance: many
CDR3nt: TGTGCCAGCAGCTCTCTTAGCGGGCTTTACAATGAGCAGTTCTTC
CDR3aa: CASSSLSGLYNEQFF

v_gene: TRBV7-2
d_gene: -
j_gene: TRBJ2-2
abundance: few
CDR3nt: TGTGCCAGCAGCTTTGAAGCCACCGGGGAGCTGTTTTTT
CDR3aa: CASSFEATGELFF

v_gene: TRBV20-1
d_gene: -
j_gene: TRBJ2-1
abundance: few
CDR3nt: TGCAGTGCTGTCGAGGACAATGAGCAGTTCTTC
CDR3aa: CSAVEDNEQFF

v_gene: TRBV12-3/TRBV12-4
d_gene: -
j_gene: TRBJ1-2
abundance: -
CDR3nt: TGTGCCAGCAGTTTGCAAGAGGCAGGGTTGGGTGGCTACACCTTC
CDR3aa: CASSLQEAGLGGYTF

v_gene: TRBV29-1
d_gene: -
j_gene: TRBJ2-7
abundance: few
CDR3nt: TGCAGCGTTGGGGGACTCGGCGAGGACGAGCAGTACTTC
CDR3aa: CSVGGLGEDEQYF

v_gene: TRBV27
d_gene: TRBD1
j_gene: TRBJ2-7
abundance: few
CDR3nt: TGTGCCAGCAGTTCAACGACAGGGTACGAGCAGTACTTC
CDR3aa: CASSSTTGYEQYF

v_gene: TRBV21-1
d_gene: -
j_gene: TRBJ2-7
abundance: few
CDR3nt: TGTGCCAAGAAGAGGGCGAGGTATTTCTCGTACGAGCAGTACTTC
CDR3aa: CAKKRARYFSYEQYF

v_gene: TRBV7-9
d_gene: TRBD1
j_gene: TRBJ1-5
abundance: few
CDR3nt: TGTGCCAGCAGCTTATTGTCGGGACAGGGGATCGGACAGCCCCAGCATTTT
CDR3aa: CASSLLSGQGIGQPQHF